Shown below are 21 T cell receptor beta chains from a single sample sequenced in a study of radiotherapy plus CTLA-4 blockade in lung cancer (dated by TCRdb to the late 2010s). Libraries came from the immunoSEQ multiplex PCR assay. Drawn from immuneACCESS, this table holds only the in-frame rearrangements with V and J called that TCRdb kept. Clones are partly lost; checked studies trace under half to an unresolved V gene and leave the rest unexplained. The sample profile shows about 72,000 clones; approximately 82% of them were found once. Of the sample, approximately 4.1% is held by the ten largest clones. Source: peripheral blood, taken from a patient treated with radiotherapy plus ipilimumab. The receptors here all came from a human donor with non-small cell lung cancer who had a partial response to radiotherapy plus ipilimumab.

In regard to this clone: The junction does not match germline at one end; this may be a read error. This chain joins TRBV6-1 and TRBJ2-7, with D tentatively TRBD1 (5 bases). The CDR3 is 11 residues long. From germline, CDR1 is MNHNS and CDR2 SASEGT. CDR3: CASRNDSPPHF. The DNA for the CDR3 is TGTGCCAGCAGAAATGACAGCCCCCCGCACTTC.

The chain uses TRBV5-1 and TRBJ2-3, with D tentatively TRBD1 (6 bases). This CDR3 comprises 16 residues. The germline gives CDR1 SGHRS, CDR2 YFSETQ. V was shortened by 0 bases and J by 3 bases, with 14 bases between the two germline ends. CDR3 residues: CASSLVGQGLTDTQYF. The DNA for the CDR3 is TGCGCCAGCAGCTTGGTGGGGCAGGGGCTTACAGATACGCAGTATTTT.

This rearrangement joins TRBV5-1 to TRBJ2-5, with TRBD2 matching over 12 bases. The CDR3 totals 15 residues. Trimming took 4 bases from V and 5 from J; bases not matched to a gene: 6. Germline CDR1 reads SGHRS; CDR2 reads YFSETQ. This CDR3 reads CASSPLAGGRETQYF. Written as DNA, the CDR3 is TGCGCCAGCAGCCCACTAGCGGGAGGTAGGGAGACCCAGTACTTC.

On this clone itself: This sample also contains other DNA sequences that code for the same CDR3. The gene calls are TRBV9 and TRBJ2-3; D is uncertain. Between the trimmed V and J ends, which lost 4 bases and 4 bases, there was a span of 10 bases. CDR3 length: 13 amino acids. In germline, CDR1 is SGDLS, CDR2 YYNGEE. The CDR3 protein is CASSPDRADTQYF. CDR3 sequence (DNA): TGTGCCAGCAGCCCCGACCGGGCAGATACGCAGTATTTT.

CDR3 protein: CASRAYEQYF. DNA of the CDR3: TGTGCCAGTCGGGCCTACGAGCAGTACTTC. The rearrangement uses TRBV2 and TRBJ2-7, with no clear D. Between the trimmed V and J ends, which lost 9 bases and 2 bases, there was a span of 5 bases. Germline-derived CDR1 and CDR2 are SNHLY and FYNNEI. The CDR3 is made up of 10 amino acids.

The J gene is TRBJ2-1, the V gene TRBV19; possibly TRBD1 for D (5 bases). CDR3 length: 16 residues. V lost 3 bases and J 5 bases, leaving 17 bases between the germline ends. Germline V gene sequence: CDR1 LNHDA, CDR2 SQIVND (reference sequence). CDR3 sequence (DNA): TGTGCCAGTAGTATCATAGGGCAGGGAATCCACAATGAGCAGTTCTTC. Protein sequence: CASSIIGQGIHNEQFF.

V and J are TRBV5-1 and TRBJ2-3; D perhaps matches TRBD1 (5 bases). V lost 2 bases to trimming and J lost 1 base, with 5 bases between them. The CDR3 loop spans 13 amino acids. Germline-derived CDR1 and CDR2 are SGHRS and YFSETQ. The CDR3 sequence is CASSLQGTDTQYF. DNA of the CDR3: TGCGCCAGCAGCTTACAGGGCACAGATACGCAGTATTTT.

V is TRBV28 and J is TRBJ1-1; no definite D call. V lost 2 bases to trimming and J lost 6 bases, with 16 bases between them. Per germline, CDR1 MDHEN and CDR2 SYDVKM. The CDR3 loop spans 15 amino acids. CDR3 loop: CASSLQTPGGAEAFF. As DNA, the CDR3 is TGTGCCAGCAGTTTACAGACACCCGGAGGCGCTGAAGCTTTCTTT.

The chain's CDR3 is CASGQRGGETQYF. CDR3 DNA sequence: TGTGCCAGCGGGCAAAGAGGGGGAGAGACCCAGTACTTC. V gene TRBV5-4 combines with J gene TRBJ2-5; tentatively, D is TRBD1 (6 bases). With 7 bases removed from V and 4 bases from J, the gap between germline ends came to 14 bases. CDR1 is SGHNT and CDR2 is YYREEE in the germline V gene (reference sequence). The CDR3 covers 13 residues.

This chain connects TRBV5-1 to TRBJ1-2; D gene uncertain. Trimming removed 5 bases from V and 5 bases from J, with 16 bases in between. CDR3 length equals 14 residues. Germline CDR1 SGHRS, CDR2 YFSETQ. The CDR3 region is CASSFTGPAYGYTF. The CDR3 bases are TGCGCCAGCAGTTTTACTGGGCCCGCTTATGGCTACACCTTC. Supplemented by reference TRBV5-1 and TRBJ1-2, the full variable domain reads KAGVTQTPRYLIKTRGQQVTLSCSPISGHRSVSWYQQTPGQGLQFLFEYFSETQRNKGNFPGRFSGRQFSNSRSEMNVSTLELGDSALYLCASSFTGPAYGYTFGSGTRLTVV.

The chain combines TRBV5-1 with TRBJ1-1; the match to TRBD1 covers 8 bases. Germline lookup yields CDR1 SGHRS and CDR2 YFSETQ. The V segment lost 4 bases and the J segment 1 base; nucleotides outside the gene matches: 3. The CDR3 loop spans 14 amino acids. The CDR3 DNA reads TGCGCCAGCAGCCCGACAGGGGAGAACACTGAAGCTTTCTTT. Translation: CASSPTGENTEAFF. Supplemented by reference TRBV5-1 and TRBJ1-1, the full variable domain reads KAGVTQTPRYLIKTRGQQVTLSCSPISGHRSVSWYQQTPGQGLQFLFEYFSETQRNKGNFPGRFSGRQFSNSRSEMNVSTLELGDSALYLCASSPTGENTEAFFGQGTRLTVV.

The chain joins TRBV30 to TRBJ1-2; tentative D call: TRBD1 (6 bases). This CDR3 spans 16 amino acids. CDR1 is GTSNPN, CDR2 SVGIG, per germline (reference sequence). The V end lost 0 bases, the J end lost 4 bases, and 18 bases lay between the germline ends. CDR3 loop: CAWSVGGARGFYGYTF. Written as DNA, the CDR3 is TGTGCCTGGAGTGTCGGGGGGGCGCGGGGGTTCTATGGCTACACCTTC.

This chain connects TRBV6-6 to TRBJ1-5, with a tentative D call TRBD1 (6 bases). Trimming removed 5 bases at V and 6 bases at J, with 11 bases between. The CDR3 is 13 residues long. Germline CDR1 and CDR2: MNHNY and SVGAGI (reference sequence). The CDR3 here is CASSPGAFQPQHF. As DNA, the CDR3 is TGTGCCAGCAGTCCAGGGGCGTTTCAGCCCCAGCATTTT.

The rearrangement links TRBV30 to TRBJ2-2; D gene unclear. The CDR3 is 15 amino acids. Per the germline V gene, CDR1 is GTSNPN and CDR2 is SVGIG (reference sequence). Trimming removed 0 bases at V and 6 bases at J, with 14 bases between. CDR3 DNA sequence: TGTGCCTGGAGTGTAGCTGCTAATTTGGCCGGGGAGCTGTTTTTT. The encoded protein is CAWSVAANLAGELFF.

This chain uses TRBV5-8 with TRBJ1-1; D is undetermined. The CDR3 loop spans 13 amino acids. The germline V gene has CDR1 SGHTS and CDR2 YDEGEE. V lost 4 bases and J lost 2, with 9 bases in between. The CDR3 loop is CASSPNFNTEAFF. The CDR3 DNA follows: TGTGCCAGCAGCCCTAATTTCAACACTGAAGCTTTCTTT.

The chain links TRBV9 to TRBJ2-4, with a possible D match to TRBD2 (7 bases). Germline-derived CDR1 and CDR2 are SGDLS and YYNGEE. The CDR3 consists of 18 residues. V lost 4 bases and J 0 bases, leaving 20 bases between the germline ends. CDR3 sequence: CASSSPRGASLAKNIQYF. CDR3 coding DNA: TGTGCCAGCAGCTCCCCTCGGGGGGCGAGTCTAGCCAAAAACATTCAGTACTTC.

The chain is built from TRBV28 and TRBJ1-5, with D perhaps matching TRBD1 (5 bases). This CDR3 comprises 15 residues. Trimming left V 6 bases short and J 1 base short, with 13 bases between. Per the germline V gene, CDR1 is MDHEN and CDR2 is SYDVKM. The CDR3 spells CASSPGGGSNQPQHF. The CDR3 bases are TGTGCCAGCAGCCCCGGGGGAGGCAGCAATCAGCCCCAGCATTTT.

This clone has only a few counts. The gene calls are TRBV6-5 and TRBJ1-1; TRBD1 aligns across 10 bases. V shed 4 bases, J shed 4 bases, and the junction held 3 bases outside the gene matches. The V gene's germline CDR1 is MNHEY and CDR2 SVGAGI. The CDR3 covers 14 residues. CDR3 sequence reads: CASSFRDRGTEAFF. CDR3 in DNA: TGTGCCAGCAGTTTCCGGGACAGGGGCACTGAAGCTTTCTTT.

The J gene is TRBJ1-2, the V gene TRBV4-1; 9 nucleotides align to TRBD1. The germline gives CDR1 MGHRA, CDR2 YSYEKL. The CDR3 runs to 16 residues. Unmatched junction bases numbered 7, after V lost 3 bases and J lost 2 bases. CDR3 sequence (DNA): TGCGCCAGCAGCCAGAGATGGACAGGGGCGAACTATGGCTACACCTTC. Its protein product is CASSQRWTGANYGYTF.

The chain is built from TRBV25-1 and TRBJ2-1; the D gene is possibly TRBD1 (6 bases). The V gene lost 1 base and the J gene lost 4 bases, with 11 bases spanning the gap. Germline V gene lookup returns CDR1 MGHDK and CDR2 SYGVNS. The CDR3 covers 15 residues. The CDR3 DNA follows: TGTGCCAGCAGTGAATTGTTCAGGGGATACAATGAGCAGTTCTTC. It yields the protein CASSELFRGYNEQFF.

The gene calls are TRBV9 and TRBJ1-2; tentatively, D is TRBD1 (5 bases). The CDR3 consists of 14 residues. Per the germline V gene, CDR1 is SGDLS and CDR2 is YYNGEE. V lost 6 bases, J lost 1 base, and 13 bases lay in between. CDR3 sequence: CASTQTDHNYGYTF. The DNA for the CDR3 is TGTGCCAGCACCCAGACAGACCATAACTATGGCTACACCTTC.